This TCR beta chain emerged from a study of T cell repertoires in cytomegalovirus infection. The wider study: Evidence of both CMV infection and a matching HLA type came from public TCR beta signatures. Whole-study results and caveats: The study identified carriers of CMV plus the relevant HLA from cumulative public TCR beta family frequency. Dominating the ex vivo response were HLA-C-restricted CMV-specific TCR beta clonotypes.

This clonotype has just a few counts. As yet, its antigen is unknown. TCRdb reprocessed the reads via MiXCR and lists one record per CDR3 protein. This sample carries about 130,000 distinct CDR3 sequences, 24% of them seen once, and the ten largest clones take 34%. Between the trimmed V and J ends, which lost 6 bases and 3 bases, there was a span of 12 bases. This CDR3 spans 14 amino acids. Germline-derived CDR1 and CDR2 are SGHVS and FQNEAQ. The source material was PBMCs, sequenced either directly or after in vitro stimulation (not recorded which). The chain recombines TRBV7-8 with TRBJ1-5, with D possibly TRBD1 on 6 matching bases. This clonotype was obtained from a human donor in good health (CMV status not recorded). Some clones in this sample may be carry-over from other donors' samples. CDR3 in DNA: TGTGCCAGCAGTCGAGACAGGTACAATCAGCCCCAGCATTTT. Protein sequence: CASSRDRYNQPQHF.